This entry describes one TCR beta chain. The repertoire was sequenced with immunoSEQ multiplex PCR; TCRdb's copy has only in-frame clones and lacks some. The sample carries some 350,000 clones, 67% recorded once. This sample stems from a study of cytotoxic CD8 clonotypes in ibrutinib-treated CLL. Study in general: The samples contained over 250,000 productive templates on average. They also contained an average of about 94,000 productive rearrangements.

The V end lost 0 bases, the J end lost 1 base, and 10 bases lay between the germline ends. CDR1 is MNHEY and CDR2 is SMNVEV in the germline V gene (reference sequence). This CDR3 contains 16 residues. Libraries of TCR beta were made from 1.5 to 2.5 micrograms of genomic DNA that came from cryopreserved PBMCs. V is TRBV27 and J is TRBJ2-1; tentative D call: TRBD2 (6 bases). This receptor was identified in a human donor with chronic lymphocytic leukemia. Here the sequenced sample was PBMCs, taken after 36 months of ibrutinib treatment. DNA of the CDR3: TGTGCCAGCAGTTTATCTCTCCGGGGGTCCTACAATGAGCAGTTCTTC. Amino acids: CASSLSLRGSYNEQFF.